The rows below give T cell receptor beta chains drawn from one sample of a study of blood T cell repertoires in COVID-19. The assay was immunoSEQ multiplex PCR, and TCRdb's table has in-frame clones only and misses some. Altogether about 280,000 clones are present, 70% to 90% being singletons, with the ten largest covering 9.4%. The source material was peripheral blood. All receptors derive from a man aged 18 to 35 with active or convalescent COVID-19. CDR3s include the opening cysteine and the closing phenylalanine or tryptophan. Fields, in order: J gene, V gene, CDR3 length, D gene, clone size, CDR3 protein, CDR3 DNA. D genes are given only for firm matches. The size field is filled for only some rows; it gives once, few, many or a size class.

>TRBJ1-2|TRBV19|14|.|.
CASSTGETTAGYTF
TGTGCCAGTAGTACCGGGGAGACGACCGCCGGCTACACCTTC
>TRBJ1-2|TRBV15|15|.|.
CATSRDRGLGYGYTF
TGTGCCACCAGCAGAGATCGGGGGTTAGGGTATGGCTACACCTTC
>TRBJ1-2|TRBV5-4|15|.|.
CASSFIWAQNYGYTF
TGTGCCAGCAGCTTCATTTGGGCGCAGAACTATGGCTACACCTTC
>TRBJ1-1|TRBV3-1/TRBV3-2|12|.|.
CASSQDRKEAFF
TGTGCCAGCAGCCAAGATAGAAAAGAAGCTTTCTTT
>TRBJ2-1|TRBV9|13|.|.
CASRPTENNEQFF
TGTGCCAGCAGACCTACAGAAAACAATGAGCAGTTCTTC
>TRBJ2-3|TRBV10-3|16|TRBD2|few
CAISPLAGRQLNTQYF
TGTGCCATCAGCCCACTAGCGGGGCGACAGTTAAATACGCAGTATTTT
>TRBJ2-3|TRBV5-6|11|.|.
CASSLDSSQYF
TGTGCCAGCAGCTTGGACAGCTCGCAGTATTTT
>TRBJ2-7|TRBV11-2|12|.|.
CASSSGSYEQYF
TGTGCCAGCAGCTCAGGCTCCTACGAGCAGTACTTC
>TRBJ2-7|TRBV7-8|13|.|.
CASSPRGSYEQYF
TGTGCCAGCAGCCCCCGAGGATCCTACGAGCAGTACTTC
>TRBJ1-5|TRBV5-6|16|TRBD1|.
CASSETGRGDNQPQHF
TGTGCCAGCAGCGAGACAGGGAGAGGAGACAATCAGCCCCAGCATTTT
>TRBJ2-3|TRBV5-5|17|TRBD2|.
CASSLLLSGLGTDTQYF
TGTGCCAGCAGCTTACTACTTAGCGGGTTGGGCACAGATACGCAGTATTTT
>TRBJ2-1|TRBV6-2/TRBV6-3|14|.|.
CASSRPGTYNEQFF
TGTGCCAGCAGCCGACCCGGGACTTATAATGAGCAGTTCTTC
>TRBJ2-2|TRBV6-4|14|.|.
CASSDQGYTGELFF
TGTGCCAGCAGTGACCAGGGTTACACCGGGGAGCTGTTTTTT
>TRBJ2-1|TRBV27|18|TRBD1|.
CASSPFRLSQGAYNEQFF
TGTGCCAGCAGCCCATTTCGTTTGTCACAGGGGGCCTACAATGAGCAGTTCTTC
>TRBJ1-5|TRBV6-1|16|.|.
CASSEDGQASNQPQHF
TGTGCCAGCAGTGAAGATGGGCAGGCGAGCAATCAGCCCCAGCATTTT
>TRBJ2-5|TRBV29-1|14|.|.
CSVASGDFQETQYF
TGCAGCGTTGCAAGCGGAGACTTCCAAGAGACCCAGTACTTC
>TRBJ1-2|TRBV7-2|13|TRBD1|few
CASRQDRGYGYTF
TGTGCCAGCAGGCAAGACAGGGGCTATGGCTACACCTTC
>TRBJ2-7|TRBV6-2/TRBV6-3|15|TRBD1|.
CASSSIGTGSYEQYF
TGTGCCAGCAGTTCGATCGGGACAGGGTCCTACGAGCAGTACTTC
>TRBJ1-3|TRBV20-1|13|.|.
CSASPLTGNTIYF
TGCAGTGCTAGTCCGCTAACTGGAAACACCATATATTTT
>TRBJ2-7|TRBV4-3|15|TRBD1|.
CASSQGTGASYEQYF
TGCGCCAGCAGCCAAGGTACAGGGGCCTCCTACGAGCAGTACTTC
>TRBJ1-6|TRBV3-1/TRBV3-2|13|.|.
CASSQVRDAPLHF
TGTGCCAGCAGCCAAGTCAGGGATGCACCCCTCCACTTT
>TRBJ2-7|TRBV9|14|TRBD2|.
CASSPRTSVAEQYF
TGTGCCAGCAGCCCCCGGACTAGCGTTGCCGAGCAGTACTTC
>TRBJ2-4|TRBV6-1|12|TRBD1|.
CATGQGKNIQYF
TGTGCCACGGGACAGGGGAAAAACATTCAGTACTTC
>TRBJ1-5|TRBV10-3|16|TRBD1|.
CATRGQGFLGNQPQHF
TGTGCCACCAGGGGACAGGGATTTTTGGGCAATCAGCCCCAGCATTTT
>TRBJ2-7|TRBV5-6|14|TRBD1|.
CASSLVGQTYEQYF
TGTGCCAGCAGCTTGGTGGGACAGACCTACGAGCAGTACTTC
>TRBJ1-6|TRBV19|15|TRBD1|.
CASSEAQGAFSPLHF
TGTGCCAGCAGTGAGGCGCAGGGGGCGTTTTCACCCCTCCACTTT
>TRBJ2-7|TRBV7-8|15|.|.
CASSLLGGRSYEQYF
TGTGCCAGCAGCTTACTCGGGGGACGCTCCTACGAGCAGTACTTC
>TRBJ1-6|TRBV7-2|15|.|.
CASSSDGGRLSPLHF
TGTGCCAGCAGCTCCGACGGGGGGCGCCTCTCACCCCTCCACTTT
>TRBJ2-1|TRBV7-6|16|TRBD2|.
CASSRLARHSYNEQFF
TGTGCCAGCAGCCGACTAGCCCGGCACTCCTACAATGAGCAGTTCTTC
>TRBJ2-3|TRBV6-1|14|.|.
CASSEYQHTDTQYF
TGTGCCAGCAGTGAATACCAACACACAGATACGCAGTATTTT
>TRBJ2-5|TRBV19|14|TRBD1|.
CASSMTGEQETQYF
TGTGCCAGTAGTATGACAGGGGAACAAGAGACCCAGTACTTC
>TRBJ2-3|TRBV7-9|18|TRBD1|.
CASSHTRPNRGRADTQYF
TGTGCCAGCAGCCACACCCGACCCAACAGGGGGCGGGCAGATACGCAGTATTTT